This T cell receptor (beta chain) was observed in a study of a mutant IDH1 vaccine in newly diagnosed glioma. Study-wide background: Vaccinations were initiated 4-6 weeks following radiotherapy alone, or were given together with temozolomide cycles. Males made up 62.5% and females about 40% of treated patients, whose mean age was 40.4 years.

Described time point: week 23, last vaccination. Topical imiquimod was applied with each vaccine dose, which held 300 ug of mutant IDH1 20-mer peptide. V lost 0 bases to trimming and J lost 8 bases; unmatched junction nucleotides: 4. The V gene's germline CDR1 is SGHRS and CDR2 YFSETQ. CDR3 length: 15 amino acids. The table came from immunoSEQ multiplex PCR; TCRdb's copy has only in-frame clones and leaves some out. The sample carries tens of thousands of clones, 87% recorded once. Points on this clone: Its antigen is as yet unknown.

General study points: Vaccine-induced immune responses occurred in roughly 95% of patients.

The material was PBMCs, obtained from a glioma patient whose treatment included an IDH1 peptide vaccine. The chain couples TRBV5-1 to TRBJ2-1; 11 bases line up with TRBD2. This TCR derives from a man in his forties or fifties with glioma. This CDR3 reads CASSLVTSGSHEQFF. The DNA of the CDR3 is TGCGCCAGCAGCTTGGTTACTAGCGGGAGCCATGAGCAGTTCTTC.